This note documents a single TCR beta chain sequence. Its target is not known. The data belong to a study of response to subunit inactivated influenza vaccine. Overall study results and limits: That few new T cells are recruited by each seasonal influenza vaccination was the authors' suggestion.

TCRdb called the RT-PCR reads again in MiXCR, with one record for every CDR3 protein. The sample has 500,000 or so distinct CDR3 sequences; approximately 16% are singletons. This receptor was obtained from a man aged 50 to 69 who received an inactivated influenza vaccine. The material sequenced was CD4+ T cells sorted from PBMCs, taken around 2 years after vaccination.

CDR3 DNA sequence: TGTGCCAGCGTCGGGGGCAGGGGCTCCTACGAGCAGTACTTC. Translating it yields CASVGGRGSYEQYF. The rearrangement uses TRBV18 and TRBJ2-7; D may correspond to TRBD1 or TRBD2 (6 bases each). Germline CDR1 KGHSH, CDR2 LQKENI. The CDR3 runs to 14 residues. Trimming cost V 8 bases and J 0 bases, with 14 bases left between them. Filled out from reference TRBV18 and TRBJ2-7, the complete variable domain reads NAGVMQNPRHLVRRRGQEARLRCSPMKGHSHVYWYRQLPEEGLKFMVYLQKENIIDESGMPKERFSAEFPKEGPSILRIQQVVRGDSAAYFCASVGGRGSYEQYFGPGTRLTVT.